This T cell receptor beta chain was retrieved from a study of blood T cell repertoires in COVID-19. Study in general: The United States, Italy and Spain were the sources of the acute and convalescent COVID-19 samples. PBMCs, B-cell-depleted T cells, or T cells were the source of the cDNA or gDNA that made up the material.

In the original workflow: Reference gene primers were amplified, and this amplification served to estimate nucleated cell counts. TCRdb keeps only in-frame clones here, not all; method: immunoSEQ multiplex PCR. For V, J and clone size, that table is used; D and trimming come from the DNA. The repertoire has some 250,000 clones, around three quarters of them found once; the top ten carry around 3.4%. CDR1 and CDR2 (germline): MNHNS, SASEGT. CDR3 length: 17 residues. The V and J ends lost 4 bases and 4 bases, in that order; junction bases with no gene match: 6. The sequenced sample consisted of peripheral blood. J is TRBJ2-6 and V is TRBV6-1; 11 nucleotides align to TRBD1. This TCR was sampled from a woman older than 75 with acute or convalescent COVID-19. The DNA for the CDR3 is TGTGCCAGCAGTGGGACAGGGGGCGCGGTGGGGGCCAACGTCCTGACTTTC. Protein sequence: CASSGTGGAVGANVLTF.